This T cell receptor (beta chain) was obtained from a study of identical twins. Through template switching, a universal primer site was introduced, and the cDNA contained unique molecular identifiers. Each CDR3 protein gets one entry after TCRdb re-called the 5' RACE reads with MiXCR. This sample has approximately 500,000 distinct CDR3 sequences, with around 24% found just once. This clonotype has a handful of counts. The CDR3 is made up of 13 amino acids. Trimming stripped 3 bases from V and 2 bases from J, with 10 bases between. Germline V gene sequence: CDR1 SQVTM, CDR2 ANQGSEA. Separately, the same data were catalogued under a study of T cells expressing NK-cell markers. This second study notes: Sorting in several experiments was restricted by an anti-gamma-delta TCR antibody to alpha-beta TCR T cells.

The sample taken for sequencing was CD4+ T cells sorted from blood. The chain recombines TRBV29-1 with TRBJ1-2; D is uncertain. This receptor was obtained from a woman under 30 in good health. This CDR3 reads CSVDETLNYGYTF. The CDR3 DNA sequence: TGCAGCGTTGACGAGACATTAAACTATGGCTACACCTTC.